Below are 17 T cell receptor beta chains sequenced from a single sample in a study of blood T cell repertoires in COVID-19. The assay was immunoSEQ multiplex PCR, and TCRdb's table has in-frame clones only and misses some. The sample records roughly 120,000 clones, roughly 80% being singletons. The sequencing sample was made of peripheral blood. These receptors were obtained from a human donor in a cohort sampled during active COVID-19.

V and J are TRBV27 and TRBJ2-6; D might be TRBD2 (6 bases). Germline V gene data show CDR1 as MNHEY and CDR2 as SMNVEV (reference sequence). The CDR3 is 19 residues long. V lost 6 bases and J 0 bases, leaving 21 bases between the germline ends. The CDR3 nucleotides are TGTGCCAGCAGCGGAATCCGGGACGGACTAATCTCTGGGGCCAACGTCCTGACTTTC. Translation: CASSGIRDGLISGANVLTF.

The V gene is TRBV13, the J gene TRBJ2-7; 12 positions agree with TRBD1. V lost 5 bases, J lost 5 bases, and 4 bases stayed unmatched. The V gene's germline CDR1 is PRHDT and CDR2 FYEKMQ (reference sequence). This CDR3 contains 14 residues. In DNA form, the CDR3 reads TGTGCCAGCAGCCTTTGGGACAGGGGGCACGAGCAGTACTTC. Translation gives CASSLWDRGHEQYF. The complete variable domain, with remaining parts taken from reference TRBV13 and TRBJ2-7, reads AAGVIQSPRHLIKEKRETATLKCYPIPRHDTVYWYQQGPGQDPQFLISFYEKMQSDKGSIPDRFSAQQFSDYHSELNMSSLELGDSALYFCASSLWDRGHEQYFGPGTRLTVT.

The V and J genes are TRBV28 and TRBJ2-5; TRBD1 aligns across 7 bases. This CDR3 has 14 residues. V shed 7 bases, J shed 4 bases, and the junction held 9 bases outside the gene matches. Germline CDR1 and CDR2: MDHEN and SYDVKM. The CDR3 sequence: CASTQTGLGETQYF. CDR3 coding DNA: TGTGCCAGCACCCAGACAGGGTTGGGAGAGACCCAGTACTTC.

The J gene is TRBJ1-1, the V gene TRBV6-5, with a possible D match to TRBD1 (5 bases). The CDR3 sequence is 14 residues long. Germline V lookup: CDR1 MNHEY, CDR2 SVGAGI. The V end was cut by 0 bases, the J end by 6 bases, with 11 bases between. The CDR3 nucleotides read TGTGCCAGCAGTTACTCGGGGGGAGGGTCTGAAGCTTTCTTT. Residues: CASSYSGGGSEAFF.

This chain joins TRBV24-1 and TRBJ2-7, with 13 bases aligning to TRBD2. The V gene's germline CDR1 is KGHDR and CDR2 SFDVKD. With 3 bases clipped from V and 7 bases from J, the junction kept 5 bases outside the gene matches. The CDR3 extends over 15 amino acids. CDR3: CATSDPGLAGDEQYF. The DNA of the CDR3 is TGTGCCACCAGTGATCCCGGACTAGCGGGAGATGAGCAGTACTTC.

The rearrangement links TRBV19 to TRBJ1-1; maybe TRBD1 (5 bases). Trimming cost V 3 bases and J 0 bases, with 14 bases left between them. The CDR3 runs 16 residues. Germline V lookup: CDR1 LNHDA, CDR2 SQIVND (reference sequence). The CDR3 DNA sequence: TGTGCCAGTAGTATTGGAGCGACAGCCCTGAACACTGAAGCTTTCTTT. Translated, it gives CASSIGATALNTEAFF.

The V call is TRBV27, the J call TRBJ2-7, with D possibly matching TRBD2 (7 bases). V shed 4 bases and J shed 2 bases, with 9 bases lying between them. The CDR3 is made up of 13 amino acids. Germline V CDR1 and CDR2: MNHEY, SMNVEV (reference sequence). Written as DNA, the CDR3 is TGTGCCAGCAGTTGGGGGGGCCCCTACGAGCAGTACTTC. Amino acid sequence: CASSWGGPYEQYF.

This chain joins TRBV19 and TRBJ2-7, with D perhaps matching TRBD1 (6 bases). CDR3 length: 12 amino acids. Per germline, CDR1 LNHDA and CDR2 SQIVND (reference sequence). V lost 9 bases, J lost 7 bases, and 16 bases lay in between. The CDR3 region has the DNA TGTGCCAGAGAAGGACAGCCAAAGGAGCAGTACTTC. Residues: CAREGQPKEQYF.

The chain carries TRBV2 and TRBJ2-7; 7 bases align to TRBD1. The germline V gene encodes CDR1 SNHLY and CDR2 FYNNEI. V lost 1 base to trimming and J lost 3 bases; unmatched junction nucleotides: 3. The CDR3 contains 14 residues. The CDR3 loop reads CASSEGAGGYEQYF. The DNA for the CDR3 is TGTGCCAGCAGTGAAGGGGCAGGGGGCTACGAGCAGTACTTC.

This clone appeared a single time. The chain combines TRBV3-1 (or the pseudogene TRBV3-2) with TRBJ1-4; D unclear. In germline, CDR1 is LGHDT, CDR2 YNNKEL (reference sequence). CDR3 size: 17 residues. The ends were cut back, 0 bases at V and 4 bases at J, with 15 bases in the middle. The CDR3 loop reads CASSQESRRVINEKLFF. CDR3 DNA sequence: TGTGCCAGCAGCCAAGAGTCCCGTCGAGTAATTAATGAAAAACTGTTTTTT.

The V gene is TRBV5-1, the J gene TRBJ2-7; tentative D call: TRBD1 (5 bases). From germline, CDR1 is SGHRS and CDR2 YFSETQ. The CDR3 spans 15 residues. Trimming pared 1 base from V and 4 bases from J, leaving 15 bases between. CDR3 protein: CASSLFSGAEYEQYF. As DNA, the CDR3 is TGCGCCAGCAGCTTGTTTTCTGGGGCGGAGTACGAGCAGTACTTC.

The CDR3 spells CASSQDRGSYYEQYF. CDR3 nucleotide sequence: TGTGCCAGCAGCCAAGATAGGGGCAGTTACTACGAGCAGTACTTC. This chain connects TRBV3-1 (or the pseudogene TRBV3-2) to TRBJ2-7; D may be TRBD1 (5 bases). Germline V CDR1 and CDR2: LGHDT, YNNKEL (reference sequence). V was cut by 0 bases and J by 3 bases, with 12 bases left in between. This CDR3 spans 15 amino acids.

The chain has TRBV6-7 and TRBJ2-7; D may be TRBD1 (6 bases). TRBV6-7 is given ORF status, its function remaining uncertain. The CDR3 is 11 amino acids. This chain's CDR3 is CGRTEHYEQYF. CDR3 nucleotides: TGTGGACGGACAGAGCACTACGAGCAGTACTTC.

The chain joins TRBV9 to TRBJ2-3, with D perhaps matching TRBD1 (6 bases). CDR3 length equals 16 residues. The V end was cut by 0 bases, the J end by 0 bases, with 11 bases between. CDR1 SGDLS and CDR2 YYNGEE come from the germline V gene. CDR3 amino acids: CASSVAAGASTDTQYF. CDR3 sequence (DNA): TGTGCCAGCAGCGTAGCCGCAGGGGCAAGCACAGATACGCAGTATTTT.

This clone was detected only a few times. This chain joins TRBV27 and TRBJ2-7; a weak D match, TRBD2 (6 bases). CDR1 and CDR2 from the germline V gene are MNHEY and SMNVEV (reference sequence). The CDR3 covers 15 residues. The germline V and J ends were trimmed by 2 bases and 5 bases, with 16 bases remaining between them. The CDR3 DNA follows: TGTGCCAGCAGTTTAGACGGGAGTAGGACCCACGAGCAGTACTTC. Encoded protein: CASSLDGSRTHEQYF.

The J gene is TRBJ2-7, the V gene TRBV9, with D perhaps TRBD2 (6 bases). The CDR3 extends over 13 amino acids. From germline, CDR1 is SGDLS and CDR2 YYNGEE. V lost 0 bases, J lost 6 bases, and 10 bases lay in between. CDR3: CASSVAGDVEQYF. In DNA, the CDR3 is TGTGCCAGCAGCGTAGCGGGAGACGTCGAGCAGTACTTC.

The chain has TRBV6-1 and TRBJ1-3; D is ambiguous. Germline CDR1 is MNHNS and CDR2 is SASEGT. The CDR3 extends over 16 amino acids. Trimming shortened V by 0 bases and J by 0 bases, and 9 bases separated the two germline ends. The CDR3: CASSEASGYSGNTIYF. The CDR3 DNA reads TGTGCCAGCAGTGAAGCTTCAGGCTACTCTGGAAACACCATATATTTT.